The clone carrying this T cell receptor (beta chain) was seen once. Its antigen is unidentified. The PCR had 60 Vbeta and 13 Jbeta primers. In the authors' methods: The count from a later analysis was roughly 80 million unique TCR beta chains, 9.5 million to 13 million of them shared. Clones were sequenced by immunoSEQ multiplex PCR, and TCRdb holds only the in-frame ones, with some missing. Clone size and V and J calls were adopted from that table, with D and trimming inferred from the DNA. The sample has about 63,000 clones, 65% to 85% seen once. These data are taken from a study of cytomegalovirus exposure and HLA in healthy donors. General study findings and limits: In a later analysis, a missense DCLRE1C variant was linked to TCR beta V- and J-gene trimming. Indistinguishable V segments, including TRBV6-2 and TRBV6-3, were excluded. Donors belonging to an Asian-associated ancestry cluster reportedly showed fewer N-insertions in productive TCRs than the approximately 680-donor mean, according to what a later analysis found.

CDR3 length: 19 amino acids. Trimming at V came to 1 base and at J to 0 bases, leaving 9 bases not matched to a gene. Germline loops: CDR1 MGHRA, CDR2 YSYEKL. The sample comprised PBMCs. The gene calls are TRBV4-1 and TRBJ1-5, with 10 bases identical to TRBD1. The TCR comes from a woman between 25 and 40 years old in good health and CMV-seronegative. As DNA, the CDR3 is TGCGCCAGCAGCCAAGGAGGGACAGGGGACTTACTTAGCAATCAGCCCCAGCATTTT. It translates to CASSQGGTGDLLSNQPQHF.